This T cell receptor beta chain was captured by sequencing in a study of T cells in Graves' hyperthyroidism and ophthalmopathy. Across the study: The initial diagnosis was the point when peripheral blood was collected, ahead of any treatment.

For ophthalmopathy patients, the Clinical Activity Score was at least 3 and the NOSPECS grade at least 4; duration was under 3 months. Exclusion followed for patients with uncontrolled infection, other autoimmune disease, pregnancy or lactation. On the basis of clinical symptoms, serum thyroxine and TRAb, thyroid ultrasound and orbital computed tomography, diagnoses were made. This clonotype was seen more than once but under ten times. Researchers amplified the TCR beta CDR3 regions from RNA transcripts. The TCR CDR3 first-round RT-PCR relied on the HTBI primer set. TCRdb passed the multiplex PCR reads through MiXCR, listing each CDR3 protein once. The table lists over 500,000 distinct CDR3 sequences, over 15% of them singletons. The specimen was blood. The receptor was isolated from a woman younger than 35 with Graves' ophthalmopathy.

DNA for the CDR3: TGTGCCAGCAGCTTAGACCATAACACTGAAGCTTTCTTT. Translation gives CASSLDHNTEAFF. V gene TRBV7-6 combines with J gene TRBJ1-1; D ambiguous. CDR3 length equals 13 residues. CDR1 is SGHVS and CDR2 is FNYEAQ in the germline V gene. Trimming stripped 1 base from V and 2 bases from J, with 5 bases between.